This T cell receptor (beta chain) appears in the sequencing data of a study of blood T cell repertoires in COVID-19. Using immunoSEQ multiplex PCR, the repertoire was profiled, and TCRdb retains in-frame clones only, with some absent. The table includes about 64,000 clones, roughly 88% detected once. The CDR3 consists of 16 residues. The V segment lost 1 base and the J segment 5 bases; nucleotides outside the gene matches: 8. In germline, CDR1 is SGHDT, CDR2 YYEEEE. This rearrangement joins TRBV5-6 to TRBJ1-3, with TRBD1 matching over 8 bases. Sequenced material: peripheral blood. The sequence came from a woman aged 55-70 years with COVID-19, enrolled during active disease. The CDR3 nucleotides read TGTGCCAGCAGCTTGCAGGGACAGGCCGCAAGAAACACCATATATTTT. This encodes CASSLQGQAARNTIYF.